This record looks at one TCR beta chain sequence and its context. The antigen is not known. This sample was included in a study of cytomegalovirus exposure and HLA in healthy donors. V was trimmed by 4 bases and J by 9 bases, leaving 9 bases between them. CDR1 and CDR2 (germline): SGHVS, FQNEAQ. This CDR3 has 11 residues. Study-level results: CMV serostatus was the sole immune exposure information available. According to a later analysis, donors in an Asian-associated ancestry cluster reportedly had fewer N-insertions than the roughly 630-donor mean. A highly shared variant cluster was judged a likely technical artifact. Productive rates of about 90% or about 30% were seen for most TCR beta V segments in an earlier analysis.

Primers included in the PCR were 60 Vbeta and 13 Jbeta primers. The method was immunoSEQ multiplex PCR; TCRdb's version includes in-frame clones alone and lacks a portion of them. The table has about 180,000 clones, 82% seen once. Material: PBMCs. V usage is TRBV7-8 and J usage is TRBJ1-1; perhaps TRBD1 as D (5 bases). The source is a man aged 40-49 years in good health and CMV-seronegative. The CDR3 here is CASSSGPQAFF. DNA for the CDR3: TGTGCCAGCAGCTCAGGGCCCCAAGCTTTCTTT.